This T cell receptor beta chain was recorded in a study of T cell repertoires in cytomegalovirus infection (dated by TCRdb to between 2019 and 2020). In the study overall: Peptide stimulations targeted recently identified HLA-C-restricted CMV epitopes, whose presentation resists viral immunomodulation, together with well-studied HLA-B-restricted epitopes. The HLA type of each donor mattered for the analysis, because public TCR beta signatures pointed to carriage of CMV infection along with the matching HLA type.

Concerning this clonotype itself: Its antigen is still unknown. No base quality information exists; no much larger clone differs at one position.

The sample was run on an Illumina HiSeq 1500. TCRdb handled the public reads itself, with Q25 trimming in fastp and clone calling in MiXCR, and kept productive beta chains. All rows with the same CDR3 protein become a single entry with the most common DNA and genes. The sample records 250,000 to 400,000 distinct CDR3 sequences, roughly 25% of which are singletons. The ten largest make up about an eighth of the sample. The investigation overall reported the following: In the ex vivo response, HLA-C-restricted CMV-specific TCR beta clonotypes were dominant, and in two of eight donors the single most frequent clonotype came from this HLA-C-restricted group. Cumulative frequency of public TCR beta family members discriminated carriers of CMV infection plus the relevant HLA type in this cohort and an independent 352-donor cohort.

CDR1 and CDR2, per the germline V gene, are MNHEY and SVGEGT. From the cysteine up to the phenylalanine, the CDR3 has a length of 16 residues. The only DNA kept is the CDR3, 48 bases in frame from the first base. The V end gives up 7 bases and the J end 6 bases, leaving 14 bases in the junction not matched to a gene. The treatment or condition label corresponds to: in vitro stimulation with specific CMV peptide epitopes to enrich CMV-specific T cells. The clonotype originates from a human donor in good health (CMV status not recorded). Some clones in this sample may be carry-over from other donors' samples. This chain is built from TRBV6-2 or TRBV6-3 and TRBJ2-2, and 7 junction bases match TRBD2. The sequences come from cultured PBMCs, collected from culture after CMV antigen stimulation. This receptor has the CDR3 CASIGAGGIRAGELFF. The nucleotide sequence reads as follows: TGTGCCAGCATCGGTGCCGGGGGGATTCGAGCCGGGGAGCTGTTTTTT.